The present TCR beta chain was sequenced within a study of identical twins. Template switching (which added a universal primer site) was used, and cDNA carried unique molecular identifiers. Via MiXCR, TCRdb re-called the 5' RACE reads, giving one row per CDR3 protein. The data show approximately 210,000 distinct CDR3 sequences, with about a sixth seen just once and over 35% held by the top ten. Germline-derived CDR1 and CDR2 are MNHNS and SASEGT. CDR3 size: 13 residues. V lost 7 bases, J lost 6 bases, and 12 bases lay in between. In its sample, this clonotype was seen many times. This same sample was also taken into another study, of T cells expressing NK-cell markers. As that study records: It was sorted CD3+CD56+NKG2C+, CD3+CD56+NKG2C- and CD3+CD56-NKG2C+ T cells that supplied the TCR beta repertoires. There were seven HCMV-seropositive donors and one seronegative donor among the eight sequenced. Several experiments added an anti-gamma-delta TCR antibody to sort only alpha-beta TCR T cells.

Sequenced input: CD8+ T cells sorted from blood. The chain is built from TRBV6-1 and TRBJ2-2; D may be TRBD2 (6 bases). The sequence derives from a woman younger than 35 in good health. CDR3 in DNA: TGTGCCAGCAAACCCGGGGAGGCCGGGGAGCTGTTTTTT. It encodes CASKPGEAGELFF.